These 9 T cell receptor beta chains were sequenced from one sample in a study of identifying expanded T cells in peripheral blood. The protocol was immunoSEQ multiplex PCR, while the TCRdb copy is restricted to in-frame clones and leaves out a portion. The table has approximately 58,000 clones, about 92% seen once. Source material: blood. The receptors were gathered from a person between 18 and 69 years old in good health.

The rearrangement links TRBV4-1 to TRBJ2-1; 9 positions agree with TRBD2. The length of the CDR3 is 15 residues. Germline V lookup: CDR1 MGHRA, CDR2 YSYEKL. J lost 8 bases, V lost 4 bases, and 9 bases had no gene match. The CDR3 here is CASSRTGTSWDEQFF. The CDR3 DNA follows: TGCGCCAGCAGCCGTACCGGGACTAGCTGGGATGAGCAGTTCTTC.

The chain is built from TRBV5-1 and TRBJ2-7; D not resolved. The length of the CDR3 is 15 residues. V was pared by 3 bases and J by 6 bases, with 19 bases between. Germline-derived CDR1 and CDR2 are SGHRS and YFSETQ. CDR3 nucleotides: TGCGCCAGCAGCTGGGGTGGTGGGCTCCCGTCCGAGCAGTACTTC. It encodes CASSWGGGLPSEQYF.

The V gene is TRBV11-2, the J gene TRBJ1-1; D is uncertain. CDR1 is SGHAT and CDR2 is FQNNGV in the germline V gene. This CDR3 spans 12 amino acids. The V and J ends lost 0 bases and 11 bases respectively, with 10 bases between them. The CDR3 is CASSLEVSKAFF. The CDR3 nucleotides are TGTGCCAGCAGCTTAGAGGTTTCTAAGGCTTTCTTT.

The V gene is TRBV6-1, the J gene TRBJ1-2; weak D call: TRBD1 (6 bases). Germline values: CDR1 MNHNS, CDR2 SASEGT. Trimming removed 2 bases at V and 6 bases at J, with 16 bases between. The length of the CDR3 is 15 residues. CDR3 in amino acids: CASSESGGRGNGYTF. CDR3 coding DNA: TGTGCCAGCAGTGAATCGGGCGGGAGGGGGAATGGCTACACCTTC.

The V and J genes are TRBV5-5 and TRBJ1-2; TRBD1 agrees at 8 bases. Germline-derived CDR1 and CDR2 are SGHKS and YYEKEE (reference sequence). J lost 8 bases, V lost 4 bases, and 7 bases had no gene match. The CDR3 loop spans 13 amino acids. CDR3 loop: CASSALGQGGYTF. CDR3 coding DNA: TGTGCCAGCAGCGCTCTCGGACAGGGCGGCTACACCTTC.

This clone has only one observation. The V call is TRBV5-6, the J call TRBJ1-5, with D hard to call. Trimming took off 2 bases at V and 2 bases at J, with 11 bases between the two ends. From germline, CDR1 is SGHDT and CDR2 YYEEEE. The CDR3 extends over 15 amino acids. This chain's CDR3 is CASSFRSGGNQPQHF. DNA for the CDR3: TGTGCCAGCAGCTTTCGGTCTGGGGGCAATCAGCCCCAGCATTTT. Using reference TRBV5-6 and TRBJ1-5 for the parts outside the CDR3, the full variable domain is DAGVTQSPTHLIKTRGQQVTLRCSPKSGHDTVSWYQQALGQGPQFIFQYYEEEERQRGNFPDRFSGHQFPNYSSELNVNALLLGDSALYLCASSFRSGGNQPQHFGDGTRLSIL.

The rearrangement joins TRBV28 to TRBJ2-4, with 8 bases lining up with TRBD1. CDR3 length: 15 amino acids. CDR1 MDHEN and CDR2 SYDVKM come from the germline V gene. V was pared by 5 bases and J by 8 bases, with 11 bases of the junction left unmatched. In DNA, the CDR3 is TGTGCCAGCAGTCCCCGCGGCAGGGGGCATCACATTCAGTACTTC. Translating it yields CASSPRGRGHHIQYF.

This clone was detected once. The chain links TRBV10-3 to TRBJ2-1, with D maybe TRBD1 (5 bases). Germline loops: CDR1 ENHRY, CDR2 SYGVKD. V lost 4 bases and J 7 bases, leaving 11 bases between the germline ends. The CDR3 is 13 amino acids. CDR3 loop: CAISATGENEQFF. The CDR3 DNA reads TGTGCCATCAGTGCCACAGGCGAAAATGAGCAGTTCTTC.

The chain couples TRBV7-2 to TRBJ1-3, with 8 bases lining up with TRBD1. Germline V gene sequence: CDR1 SGHTA, CDR2 FQGNSA. This CDR3 has 18 residues. Germline trimming cut 1 base from V and 0 bases from J; bases unmatched to any gene: 8. CDR3 region: CASSLVAGGLASGNTIYF. The CDR3 nucleotides read TGTGCCAGCAGCTTAGTGGCAGGGGGCTTGGCCTCTGGAAACACCATATATTTT.